The clone carrying this T cell receptor beta chain was recorded a few times. The CDR3 contains 14 residues. Deletions cut 7 bases from V and 7 bases from J, with 14 bases between. Germline CDR1 MNHEY, CDR2 SVGAGI. This entry belongs to a study of blood T cell repertoires in COVID-19. Study context: Material from acute and convalescent COVID-19 was sourced from the United States, Italy and Spain. Sample material is recorded as cDNA or gDNA derived from T cells, B-cell-depleted T cells, or PBMCs.

In the original analysis: Reference gene primer amplification gave estimated nucleated cell counts. Sequenced by immunoSEQ multiplex PCR; TCRdb stores in-frame clones only, minus some. Clone size and the V and J calls come from that table; the DNA yielded D and trimming. Among roughly 150,000 clones listed, roughly four fifths were seen once. V is TRBV6-5 and J is TRBJ1-6; D might be TRBD1 (6 bases). This receptor was identified in a human donor in a cohort sampled during active COVID-19. The sample comprised peripheral blood. The CDR3 nucleotides read TGTGCCAGCAAAGCGGGGGCCACGAATTCACCCCTCCACTTT. It encodes CASKAGATNSPLHF.